This entry describes one TCR beta chain. The sample comes from a study of control samples from healthy donors and cancer patients. The CDR3 consists of 14 residues. The germline CDR1 and CDR2 sequences are SGHRS and YFSETQ. V was pared by 7 bases and J by 6 bases, with 10 bases of the junction left unmatched. This table comes from immunoSEQ multiplex PCR, and its TCRdb copy is limited to in-frame clones, with some not included. The sample yields 90,000 or so clones, less than 90% seen once. J is TRBJ2-7 and V is TRBV5-1, with TRBD1 matching over 10 bases. This TCR came from a woman aged 70-85 years in good health. Sequenced sample: blood. This CDR3 reads CASFSGTGETEQYF. The CDR3 DNA reads as TGCGCCAGCTTTTCCGGGACAGGGGAAACCGAGCAGTACTTC.